The 31 T cell receptor beta chains below come from one sample, sequenced in a study of identical twins. One entry per CDR3 protein results from TCRdb running MiXCR on the 5' RACE reads. The sample shows 1.5 million to 2 million distinct CDR3 sequences, more than 30% of them seen only once. The sequenced material came from cord blood. The receptors originated from a newborn girl in good health.

V and J are TRBV28 and TRBJ2-3; perhaps TRBD2 as D (6 bases). Germline CDR1 MDHEN, CDR2 SYDVKM. V was pared by 3 bases and J by 2 bases, with 12 bases between. The CDR3 contains 15 residues. CDR3 protein: CASSFPGGNTDTQYF. CDR3 in DNA: TGTGCCAGCAGTTTCCCCGGCGGGAACACAGATACGCAGTATTTT.

This chain joins TRBV7-9 and TRBJ1-1, with D possibly being TRBD1 (5 bases). V dropped 1 base and J dropped 11 bases, with 14 bases sitting between them. This CDR3 has 13 residues. Looked up from germline, CDR1 is SEHNR and CDR2 is FQNEAQ (reference sequence). The CDR3 DNA reads TGTGCCAGCAGCTTAGTGGGCAGGACATACGCTTTCTTT. Its protein is CASSLVGRTYAFF.

This clonotype was counted many times. The chain uses TRBV12-3 or TRBV12-4 and TRBJ1-2; no clear D gene. This CDR3 is built from 11 residues. Trimming shortened V by 5 bases and J by 7 bases, and 8 bases separated the two germline ends. CDR3 nucleotide sequence: TGTGCCAGCAGTCCGGATCTTGGCTACACCTTC. Amino acids: CASSPDLGYTF.

A remark on this clonotype: One end of the junction varies from germline; a read error may be responsible. The J gene is TRBJ1-5, the V gene TRBV6-1, with D tentatively TRBD1 (5 bases). Germline V lookup: CDR1 MNHNS, CDR2 SASEGT. This CDR3 is 15 amino acids long. CDR3 in DNA: TGTGCCAGCAGTGAAGCTGGACACCGATATCGGCCCCAGCCTTTT. As protein: CASSEAGHRYRPQPF.

There are a few counts of this clonotype. This rearrangement joins TRBV7-9 to TRBJ1-2; D unresolved. Germline V gene data show CDR1 as SEHNR and CDR2 as FQNEAQ (reference sequence). The CDR3 runs to 15 residues. The germline V and J ends were trimmed by 5 bases and 7 bases, with 20 bases remaining between them. CDR3 DNA sequence: TGTGCCAGCAGCCAAGGATCCGACCGGCCGAGTGGCTACACCTTC. It translates to CASSQGSDRPSGYTF.

In its sample, this clonotype was seen a few times. The chain employs TRBV20-1 and TRBJ1-4; D gene unclear. Germline V gives CDR1 DFQATT, CDR2 SNEGSKA (reference sequence). V was trimmed by 3 bases and J by 0 bases, leaving 11 bases between them. The CDR3 consists of 15 residues. CDR3 coding DNA: TGCAGTGCTAGTGGATCCGCGGCAACTAATGAAAAACTGTTTTTT. Its translation: CSASGSAATNEKLFF.

There are a few counts of this clonotype. The gene calls are TRBV3-1 and TRBJ2-7; D gene uncertain. The CDR3 runs 13 residues. Germline loops: CDR1 LGHDT, CDR2 YNNKEL (reference sequence). With 6 bases removed from V and 1 base from J, the gap between germline ends came to 10 bases. The CDR3 bases are TGTGCCAGCAGTCCCGTAACTTCCTACGAGCAGTACTTC. As protein: CASSPVTSYEQYF.

For the CDR3, the DNA is TGCAGTGCTAGTTGGGCGGGGCTCCGTGAGCAGTTCTTC. Protein sequence: CSASWAGLREQFF. The chain carries TRBV20-1 and TRBJ2-1; maybe TRBD2 (6 bases). Germline V gene lookup returns CDR1 DFQATT and CDR2 SNEGSKA (reference sequence). V gave up 3 bases and J gave up 9 bases, with 15 bases separating them. This CDR3 has 13 amino acids.

This clonotype was recorded a few times. This chain links TRBV14 with TRBJ2-1; 11 positions match TRBD2. Germline assignment: CDR1 SGHDN and CDR2 FVKESK. The CDR3 contains 17 residues. Trimming at V came to 4 bases and at J to 4 bases, leaving 9 bases not matched to a gene. The CDR3 region is CASSPNRLAGRYNEQFF. The CDR3 DNA follows: TGTGCCAGCAGCCCTAACCGACTAGCGGGGCGTTACAATGAGCAGTTCTTC. The variable domain in full, with the rest retrieved from reference TRBV14 and TRBJ2-1, is EAGVTQFPSHSVIEKGQTVTLRCDPISGHDNLYWYRRVMGKEIKFLLHFVKESKQDESGMPNNRFLAERTGGTYSTLKVQPAELEDSGVYFCASSPNRLAGRYNEQFFGPGTRLTVL.

CDR3 nucleotides: TGTGCCAGCAGCTCGGACAGGTTGACCTTCTATGGCTACACCTTC. It yields the protein CASSSDRLTFYGYTF. The chain links TRBV7-9 to TRBJ1-2; TRBD1 agrees at 7 bases. The trim removed 4 bases at V and 4 bases at J, leaving 9 bases unmatched. This CDR3 is built from 15 residues. From germline, CDR1 is SEHNR and CDR2 FQNEAQ (reference sequence).

This CDR3 is CASSLVASGRVETQYF. CDR3 coding DNA: TGTGCCAGCAGCTTGGTGGCTAGCGGGAGGGTAGAGACCCAGTACTTC. The chain has TRBV7-2 and TRBJ2-5; TRBD2 matches 12 bases. With 3 bases clipped from V and 4 bases from J, the junction kept 6 bases outside the gene matches. CDR1 and CDR2 from the germline V gene are SGHTA and FQGNSA. The length of the CDR3 is 16 residues. The full variable domain, with the rest looked up from reference TRBV7-2 and TRBJ2-5, is GAGVSQSPSNKVTEKGKDVELRCDPISGHTALYWYRQSLGQGLEFLIYFQGNSAPDKSGLPSDRFSAERTGGSVSTLTIQRTQQEDSAVYLCASSLVASGRVETQYFGPGTRLLVL.

This chain connects TRBV2 to TRBJ2-1, with 10 bases aligning to TRBD2. The length of the CDR3 is 17 residues. J was trimmed by 1 base and V by 5 bases; bases with no gene match: 8. The germline V gene encodes CDR1 SNHLY and CDR2 FYNNEI. CDR3 nucleotides: TGTGCCAGCAGTCGACAAGCGGGAGGGCCTTCCTACAATGAGCAGTTCTTC. Encoded protein: CASSRQAGGPSYNEQFF. Full variable domain (outside the CDR3, taken from reference TRBV2 and TRBJ2-1): EPEVTQTPSHQVTQMGQEVILRCVPISNHLYFYWYRQILGQKVEFLVSFYNNEISEKSEIFDDQFSVERPDGSNFTLKIRSTKLEDSAMYFCASSRQAGGPSYNEQFFGPGTRLTVL.

Comment on this clonotype: A read error may account for a junction end that differs from germline. The chain uses TRBV5-1 and TRBJ2-4, with TRBD1 identical over 10 bases. Germline CDR1 SGHRS, CDR2 YFSETQ. The CDR3 extends over 17 amino acids. The CDR3 DNA sequence: TGCGCCAGCGGCTTACTTTCCTCCGGGACAGGGGCAAACATTCAGTACTTC. It yields the protein CASGLLSSGTGANIQYF.

V and J are TRBV10-3 and TRBJ2-3; no clear D gene. CDR1 is ENHRY and CDR2 is SYGVKD in the germline V gene. Deletions cut 3 bases from V and 3 bases from J, with 7 bases between. The CDR3 consists of 13 residues. This CDR3 is CAISDPHTDTQYF. The DNA of the CDR3 is TGTGCCATCAGTGACCCGCATACAGATACGCAGTATTTT.

The genes are TRBV3-1 and TRBJ2-3, with TRBD2 matching 8 bases. This CDR3 is built from 16 residues. V lost 3 bases and J lost 1; bases outside the gene matches: 6. Germline lookup yields CDR1 LGHDT and CDR2 YNNKEL (reference sequence). The CDR3 bases are TGTGCCAGCAGCCATGGGACTAGGGACCGCACAGATACGCAGTATTTT. Its protein is CASSHGTRDRTDTQYF.

The table lists this clonotype with many counts. The V call is TRBV5-1, the J call TRBJ2-7; tentatively, D is TRBD1 or TRBD2 (5 bases each). The CDR3 runs 13 residues. With 5 bases removed from V and 3 bases from J, the gap between germline ends came to 12 bases. Germline CDR1 is SGHRS and CDR2 is YFSETQ. The CDR3 sequence is CASRETEGYEQYF. CDR3 nucleotide sequence: TGCGCCAGCAGAGAGACAGAGGGCTACGAGCAGTACTTC.

In this sample, this clonotype turned up a few times. V usage is TRBV10-1 and J usage is TRBJ2-2; 7 bases fit TRBD2. The CDR3 runs 15 residues. CDR1 is WNHNN, CDR2 SYGVQD, per germline (reference sequence). With 4 bases clipped from V and 6 bases from J, the junction kept 8 bases outside the gene matches. The CDR3, as DNA: TGCGCCAGCAGTGGCCGTGAGGGGAGGGCCGGGGAGCTGTTTTTT. As protein: CASSGREGRAGELFF.

This clonotype appeared a few times. The genes are TRBV14 and TRBJ2-1; D not resolved. Germline V CDR1 and CDR2: SGHDN, FVKESK. V lost 0 bases and J 0 bases, leaving 12 bases between the germline ends. This CDR3 has 17 amino acids. Here the CDR3 reads CASSQDYWVGSYNEQFF. CDR3 nucleotide sequence: TGTGCCAGCAGCCAAGATTATTGGGTTGGCTCCTACAATGAGCAGTTCTTC.

The rearrangement uses TRBV6-1 and TRBJ2-1, with 9 bases identical to TRBD1. Germline CDR1 and CDR2: MNHNS and SASEGT. The CDR3 runs to 19 residues. The V gene end was trimmed by 7 bases and the J gene end by 6 bases; junction bases not matched to a gene: 22. The CDR3, as DNA: TGTGCCAGCACCAAACCAAGGACAGGGGATGGGTGGTCAGGCAATGAGCAGTTCTTC. It specifies CASTKPRTGDGWSGNEQFF.

The chain uses TRBV28 and TRBJ2-1; 14 bases line up with TRBD2. CDR1 is MDHEN and CDR2 is SYDVKM in the germline V gene. The J segment lost 5 bases and the V segment lost 5 bases, leaving 5 bases of the junction unmatched. The CDR3 is 16 amino acids. The CDR3 spells CASSVGTSGSHNEQFF. CDR3 in DNA: TGTGCCAGCAGTGTAGGGACTAGCGGGAGTCACAATGAGCAGTTCTTC.

This rearrangement joins TRBV25-1 to TRBJ2-1, with a weak D call TRBD2 (6 bases). Trimming removed 3 bases from V and 6 bases from J, with 18 bases in between. CDR3 size: 16 residues. Looked up from germline, CDR1 is MGHDK and CDR2 is SYGVNS. The CDR3 spells CASSDYSERASNEQFF. CDR3 DNA sequence: TGTGCCAGCAGTGACTATAGCGAGCGGGCCTCCAATGAGCAGTTCTTC.

This clonotype appeared a few times. The V gene is TRBV24-1, the J gene TRBJ1-1; no clear D. CDR3 size: 13 residues. Germline CDR1 and CDR2: KGHDR and SFDVKD. V shed 7 bases and J shed 1 base, with 9 bases lying between them. The CDR3 DNA reads TGTGCCACCAGGACGATGGGGAACACTGAAGCTTTCTTT. Its translation is CATRTMGNTEAFF.

This clonotype was seen a handful of times. The V call is TRBV5-1, the J call TRBJ2-5; 11 bases fit TRBD1. The CDR3 length is 16 residues. Germline CDR1 and CDR2: SGHRS and YFSETQ. The V segment lost 4 bases and the J segment 11 bases; nucleotides outside the gene matches: 16. The CDR3 DNA reads as TGCGCCAGCAGCCCGAGCCGGACAGGGGGCAACGATGAGCAGTACTTC. It yields the protein CASSPSRTGGNDEQYF.

This clonotype showed up just a few times. This sequence joins TRBV16 and TRBJ1-2; D possibly corresponds to TRBD1 (6 bases). Germline lookup yields CDR1 KGHSY and CDR2 FQNENV. V was trimmed by 1 base and J by 8 bases, leaving 11 bases between them. This CDR3 is 13 amino acids long. CDR3 in amino acids: CASSQWGRRGYTF. The CDR3 nucleotides read TGTGCCAGCAGCCAATGGGGGCGAAGGGGCTACACCTTC.

The sample holds a few counts of this clonotype. The V and J genes are TRBV20-1 and TRBJ2-7; 14 bases are a match to TRBD2. The J segment lost 4 bases and the V segment lost 2 bases, leaving 4 bases of the junction unmatched. The CDR3 totals 15 residues. Germline CDR1 reads DFQATT; CDR2 reads SNEGSKA (reference sequence). The CDR3 is CSARPWTSGRYEQYF. In DNA form, the CDR3 reads TGCAGTGCTAGACCATGGACTAGCGGGAGGTACGAGCAGTACTTC.

J is TRBJ1-5 and V is TRBV15, with 8 bases aligning to TRBD1. The J segment lost 7 bases and the V segment lost 3 bases, leaving 8 bases of the junction unmatched. This CDR3 comprises 15 residues. Germline CDR1 and CDR2: LNHNV and YYDKDF (reference sequence). The CDR3 sequence is CATSSEPQGGQPQHF. The CDR3, as DNA: TGTGCCACCAGCAGTGAACCACAGGGGGGACAGCCCCAGCATTTT.

This clonotype was seen a few times. The chain has TRBV5-1 and TRBJ2-7; D unresolved. V was clipped by 0 bases and J by 2 bases, with 12 bases between them. The CDR3 is made up of 15 amino acids. Germline CDR1 is SGHRS and CDR2 is YFSETQ. The CDR3 nucleotides read TGCGCCAGCAGCTTGGCCGGTGGCAGTACCTACGAGCAGTACTTC. It yields the protein CASSLAGGSTYEQYF.

J is TRBJ2-1 and V is TRBV11-3, with D hard to call. CDR1 and CDR2 from the germline V gene are SGHNT and YENEEA. V gave up 6 bases and J gave up 0 bases, with 12 bases separating them. The CDR3 length is 15 residues. The CDR3 protein is CASSKEQSSYNEQFF. As DNA, the CDR3 is TGTGCCAGCAGTAAGGAACAGAGCTCCTACAATGAGCAGTTCTTC.

This chain joins TRBV20-1 and TRBJ2-4, with 9 bases matching TRBD2. The J call is doubtful: the DNA matches TRBJ2-7 better. CDR1 is DFQATT and CDR2 is SNEGSKA in the germline V gene (reference sequence). The CDR3 consists of 15 residues. Here the CDR3 DNA reads TGCAGTGCTAGAGATGCTAGCGGGGTCCCCTACGAGCAGTACTTC. Translating gives CSARDASGVPYEQYF.

This chain joins TRBV30 and TRBJ1-5, with D maybe TRBD1 (5 bases). Trimming left V 2 bases short and J 2 bases short, with 16 bases between. Germline CDR1 reads GTSNPN; CDR2 reads SVGIG (reference sequence). This CDR3 has 16 residues. Here the CDR3 DNA reads TGTGCCTGGAGTCGAGGGACCAACGCTGGCAATCAGCCCCAGCATTTT. Translated, it gives CAWSRGTNAGNQPQHF.

The CDR3 DNA sequence: TGCAGTGCTCCCAGCCGTAGCGGGGAGCCTTACGCGTATTTT. Its translation is CSAPSRSGEPYAYF. V gene TRBV20-1 combines with J gene TRBJ2-3; the match to TRBD2 covers 8 bases. Germline V gene sequence: CDR1 DFQATT, CDR2 SNEGSKA (reference sequence). With 5 bases clipped from V and 14 bases from J, the junction kept 18 bases outside the gene matches. CDR3 length: 14 residues.